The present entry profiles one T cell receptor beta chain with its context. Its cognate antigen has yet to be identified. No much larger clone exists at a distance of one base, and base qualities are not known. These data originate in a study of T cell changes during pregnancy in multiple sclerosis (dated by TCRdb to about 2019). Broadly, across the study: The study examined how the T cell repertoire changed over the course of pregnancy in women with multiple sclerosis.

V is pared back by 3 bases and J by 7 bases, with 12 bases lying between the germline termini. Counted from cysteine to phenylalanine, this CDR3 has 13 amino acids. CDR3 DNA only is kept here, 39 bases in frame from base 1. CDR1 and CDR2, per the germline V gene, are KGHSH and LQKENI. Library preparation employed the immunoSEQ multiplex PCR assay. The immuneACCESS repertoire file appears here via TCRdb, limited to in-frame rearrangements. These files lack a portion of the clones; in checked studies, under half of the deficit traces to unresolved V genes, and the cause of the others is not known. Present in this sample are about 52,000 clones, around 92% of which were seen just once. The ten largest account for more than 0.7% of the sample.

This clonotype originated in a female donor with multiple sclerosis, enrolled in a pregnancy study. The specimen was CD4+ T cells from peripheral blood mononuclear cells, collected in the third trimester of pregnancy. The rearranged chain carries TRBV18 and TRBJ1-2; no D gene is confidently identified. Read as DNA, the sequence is TGTGCCAGCTCACCGGAGTGGATCGTTGGCTACACCTTC. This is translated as CASSPEWIVGYTF. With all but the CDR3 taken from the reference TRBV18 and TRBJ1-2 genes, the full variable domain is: NAGVMQNPRHLVRRRGQEARLRCSPMKGHSHVYWYRQLPEEGLKFMVYLQKENIIDESGMPKERFSAEFPKEGPSILRIQQVVRGDSAAYFCASSPEWIVGYTFGSGTRLTVV.